This is a list of T cell receptor beta chains from one sample in a study of blood T cell repertoires in COVID-19. Profiled with immunoSEQ multiplex PCR; TCRdb holds only in-frame clones, not every one. The sample holds approximately 61,000 clones, about 90% seen once. Sequencing was carried out using peripheral blood. The origin of the receptors is a woman of 80 years or more with active COVID-19. Both conserved end residues are part of each CDR3.

v_call: TRBV2
j_call: TRBJ2-3
cdr3_aa: CASSDPAGGTDTQYF

v_call: TRBV30
j_call: TRBJ2-7
cdr3_aa: CAWRPDRVRGEQYF

v_call: TRBV24-1
j_call: TRBJ1-1
cdr3_aa: CATSDTRGTNTEAFF

v_call: TRBV5-4
j_call: TRBJ2-7
cdr3_aa: CASSYAGAGTYEQYF

v_call: TRBV2
j_call: TRBJ2-7
cdr3_aa: CASTFRRGSSYEQYF

v_call: TRBV7-2
j_call: TRBJ2-5
cdr3_aa: CASSVWRQETQYF

v_call: TRBV4-2
j_call: TRBJ2-5
cdr3_aa: CASSQDLGGGSETQYF

v_call: TRBV18
j_call: TRBJ2-7
cdr3_aa: CASSQSGEREQYF

v_call: TRBV25-1
j_call: TRBJ2-7
cdr3_aa: CASSETGVGYEQYF

v_call: TRBV11-2
j_call: TRBJ2-2
cdr3_aa: CASTFSSGGATGELFF

v_call: TRBV3-1/TRBV3-2
j_call: TRBJ2-7
cdr3_aa: CASSRRASGFYEQYF

v_call: TRBV9
j_call: TRBJ2-1
cdr3_aa: CASSVSRGDYNEQFF

v_call: TRBV5-1
j_call: TRBJ2-1
cdr3_aa: CASSLALPGRDEQFF

v_call: TRBV3-1/TRBV3-2
j_call: TRBJ2-1
cdr3_aa: CASSLLASNEQFF

v_call: TRBV7-2
j_call: TRBJ2-1
cdr3_aa: CASSLGGQATNEQFF

v_call: TRBV7-6
j_call: TRBJ1-4
cdr3_aa: CASSFMGGTNEKLFF

v_call: TRBV28
j_call: TRBJ1-5
cdr3_aa: CASSSTTVYSNQPQHF

v_call: TRBV2
j_call: TRBJ1-6
cdr3_aa: CASGTGLASPLHF

v_call: TRBV6-5
j_call: TRBJ1-4
cdr3_aa: CASRGWDRNHEKLFF

v_call: TRBV3-1/TRBV3-2
j_call: TRBJ2-5
cdr3_aa: CASSRAGGQETQYF

v_call: TRBV4-1
j_call: TRBJ1-2
cdr3_aa: CASSQGIDRGRMGYTF

v_call: TRBV6-2/TRBV6-3
j_call: TRBJ2-5
cdr3_aa: CASSYPGVETQYF

v_call: TRBV18
j_call: TRBJ2-5
cdr3_aa: CASSPSGQETQYF

v_call: TRBV5-1
j_call: TRBJ1-5
cdr3_aa: CASSLTGDQPQHF

v_call: TRBV4-2
j_call: TRBJ1-2
cdr3_aa: CASSQVSGGGGYTF

v_call: TRBV6-5
j_call: TRBJ1-2
cdr3_aa: CASRPTGAYGYTF

v_call: TRBV7-3
j_call: TRBJ2-7
cdr3_aa: CASSSTGGPYEQYF

v_call: TRBV7-2
j_call: TRBJ2-3
cdr3_aa: CASSLTSGGTDTQYF

v_call: TRBV11-2
j_call: TRBJ1-1
cdr3_aa: CASSRPGMNTEAFF

v_call: TRBV7-9
j_call: TRBJ1-4
cdr3_aa: CASSLGDRAGEKLFF

v_call: TRBV9
j_call: TRBJ1-3
cdr3_aa: CASSVAGWHTIYF

v_call: TRBV6-5
j_call: TRBJ2-7
cdr3_aa: CASKGGSFYEQYF

v_call: TRBV5-6
j_call: TRBJ2-7
cdr3_aa: CASSPPRGTGGYGQYF

v_call: TRBV9
j_call: TRBJ1-1
cdr3_aa: CASSVAWGGGPHTEAFF

v_call: TRBV28
j_call: TRBJ1-5
cdr3_aa: CASRSVFIPGQGGFYQPQHF

v_call: TRBV28
j_call: TRBJ1-4
cdr3_aa: CASSLYREGGEKLFF

v_call: TRBV6-5
j_call: TRBJ1-2
cdr3_aa: CASSPGDRAHYGYTF

v_call: TRBV29-1
j_call: TRBJ2-1
cdr3_aa: CSLSGGPYNEQFF